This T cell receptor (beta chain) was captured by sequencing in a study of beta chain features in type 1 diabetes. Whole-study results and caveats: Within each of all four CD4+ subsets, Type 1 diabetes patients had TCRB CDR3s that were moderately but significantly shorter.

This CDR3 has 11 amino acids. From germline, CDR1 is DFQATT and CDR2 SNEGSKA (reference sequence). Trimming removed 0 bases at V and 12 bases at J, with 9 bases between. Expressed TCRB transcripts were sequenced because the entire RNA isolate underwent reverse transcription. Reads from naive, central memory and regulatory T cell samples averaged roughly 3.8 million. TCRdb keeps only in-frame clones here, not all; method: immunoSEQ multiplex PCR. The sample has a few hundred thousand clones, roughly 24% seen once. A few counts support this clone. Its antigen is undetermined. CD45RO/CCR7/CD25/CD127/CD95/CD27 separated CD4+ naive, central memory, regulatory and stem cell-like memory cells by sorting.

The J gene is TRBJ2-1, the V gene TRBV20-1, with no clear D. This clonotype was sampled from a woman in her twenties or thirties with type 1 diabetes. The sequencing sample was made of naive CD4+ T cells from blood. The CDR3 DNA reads TGCAGTGCTAGAGATTCAGTCCGGCAGTTCTTC. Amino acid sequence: CSARDSVRQFF.